Shown below are 18 T cell receptor beta chains from a single sample sequenced in a study of spatial heterogeneity in lung cancer. Findings and caveats of the study: Tumors with more nonsynonymous mutations had more expanded intratumoral alpha and beta TCRs.

The time point was: sample taken at primary tumor resection. Using its own MiXCR run on the 5' RACE reads, TCRdb lists one record per CDR3 protein. The table has about 6,000 distinct CDR3 sequences, 11% to 15% seen once. These receptors have no known antigen. Sequenced here: lung tumor tissue, sampled at surgery. These receptors originate from a male donor with early-stage non-small cell lung cancer.

In its sample, this clonotype was seen many times. The V and J genes are TRBV5-1 and TRBJ1-1, with D possibly TRBD1 on 6 matching bases. This CDR3 region has 15 residues. Germline lookup yields CDR1 SGHRS and CDR2 YFSETQ. Trimming took off 3 bases at V and 1 base at J, with 13 bases between the two ends. Here the CDR3 DNA reads TGCGCCAGCAGCTGGGGCGGGACACGGAACACTGAAGCTTTCTTT. Protein sequence: CASSWGGTRNTEAFF.

This chain joins TRBV5-1 and TRBJ2-1; D possibly matches TRBD1 or TRBD2 (5 bases each). Germline-derived CDR1 and CDR2 are SGHRS and YFSETQ. This CDR3 has 13 amino acids. V lost 3 bases, J lost 8 bases, and 12 bases lay in between. CDR3 amino acids: CASSWRLGHEQFF. The CDR3, as DNA: TGCGCCAGCAGCTGGAGGCTGGGGCATGAGCAGTTCTTC.

By share, this clonotype ranks as medium-sized. The chain recombines TRBV5-1 with TRBJ1-3; D is uncertain. Trimming took 4 bases from V and 4 from J, leaving 9 bases between them. The CDR3 runs to 13 residues. Germline CDR1 is SGHRS and CDR2 is YFSETQ. Here the CDR3 reads CASSDLPGNTIYF. In nucleotides, the CDR3 is TGCGCCAGCAGCGATTTACCGGGAAACACCATATATTTT.

The sample holds many counts of this clonotype. This sequence joins TRBV12-3 or TRBV12-4 and TRBJ2-1, with TRBD2 matching 7 bases. CDR3 length: 13 amino acids. J lost 9 bases, V lost 4 bases, and 6 bases had no gene match. CDR3 loop: CASSSGLFLEQFF. In nucleotides, the CDR3 is TGTGCCAGCAGTTCGGGACTATTTCTTGAGCAGTTCTTC.

This clonotype qualifies as medium-sized. The J gene is TRBJ1-3, the V gene TRBV11-2; TRBD1 agrees at 7 bases. The CDR3 is 16 residues long. Per the germline V gene, CDR1 is SGHAT and CDR2 is FQNNGV. V lost 4 bases to trimming and J lost 0 bases; unmatched junction nucleotides: 6. This chain's CDR3 is CASSWARQGSGNTIYF. The CDR3 DNA sequence: TGTGCCAGCAGCTGGGCTCGACAGGGCTCTGGAAACACCATATATTTT.

This clonotype is medium-sized within its sample. J is TRBJ2-2 and V is TRBV12-3 or TRBV12-4; TRBD1 aligns across 10 bases. This CDR3 contains 15 residues. The junction had 6 bases not matched to a gene; V was cut back by 6 bases and J by 5 bases. This CDR3 is CASRVDRGRTGELFF. The CDR3 DNA is TGTGCCAGCAGGGTGGACAGGGGGAGGACCGGGGAGCTGTTTTTT.

V usage is TRBV2 and J usage is TRBJ1-2; unclear D gene. V gave up 1 base and J gave up 1 base, with 7 bases separating them. This CDR3 is built from 14 residues. Per germline, CDR1 SNHLY and CDR2 FYNNEI. This CDR3 is CASSEEGNNYGYTF. As DNA, the CDR3 is TGTGCCAGCAGTGAAGAGGGAAATAACTATGGCTACACCTTC.

This clonotype has ten or more counts. V gene TRBV28 combines with J gene TRBJ1-1; D remains unclear. The V gene's germline CDR1 is MDHEN and CDR2 SYDVKM. The CDR3 is 15 residues long. V shed 3 bases and J shed 3 bases, with 14 bases lying between them. The CDR3 coding sequence is TGTGCCAGCAGTTTGGAAAGGTCAATGGACACTGAAGCTTTCTTT. Translating gives CASSLERSMDTEAFF.

This clonotype is medium-sized in the sample. The chain couples TRBV5-1 to TRBJ1-2, with unresolved D. The CDR3 runs 14 residues. Germline V CDR1 and CDR2: SGHRS, YFSETQ. V gave up 0 bases and J gave up 2 bases, with 8 bases separating them. DNA for the CDR3: TGCGCCAGCAGCTTGGAACGGGTCAACTATGGCTACACCTTC. It specifies CASSLERVNYGYTF.

This clonotype is medium-sized by share. The rearrangement links TRBV4-2 to TRBJ1-5; D uncertain. CDR3 length equals 14 residues. CDR1 is LGHNA and CDR2 is YNFKEQ in the germline V gene. V lost 4 bases and J lost 4, with 11 bases in between. The CDR3 nucleotides read TGTGCCAGCAGCCCAGGAGGGTGGAATCAGCCCCAGCATTTT. Protein sequence: CASSPGGWNQPQHF.

By frequency in the sample, this clonotype is large (0.1 to 1%). The chain employs TRBV20-1 and TRBJ1-4; TRBD1 matches at 7 bases. The germline V gene has CDR1 DFQATT and CDR2 SNEGSKA (reference sequence). The CDR3 sequence is 14 residues long. The V segment lost 1 base and the J segment 3 bases; nucleotides outside the gene matches: 2. The CDR3 is CSARVGGPNEKLFF. In DNA, the CDR3 is TGCAGTGCTAGAGTAGGGGGCCCTAATGAAAAACTGTTTTTT.

This clonotype was seen ten or more times. The chain uses TRBV6-4 and TRBJ2-2; D is ambiguous. V lost 3 bases, J lost 2 bases, and 7 bases lay in between. Germline CDR1 MRHNA, CDR2 SNTAGT. The CDR3 has 14 amino acids. This CDR3 is CASSDSTNTGELFF. The CDR3 region has the DNA TGTGCCAGCAGTGATTCTACAAACACCGGGGAGCTGTTTTTT.

A single count supports this clonotype. The genes are TRBV11-2 and TRBJ2-3; D possibly corresponds to TRBD1 (6 bases). This CDR3 spans 16 amino acids. In germline, CDR1 is SGHAT, CDR2 FQNNGV. V was clipped by 5 bases and J by 1 base, with 16 bases between them. The CDR3 DNA is TGTGCCAGCAGCCGGCAACGGGACACCCGCACAGATACGCAGTATTTT. Its translation: CASSRQRDTRTDTQYF.

This clonotype was counted at least ten times. The genes are TRBV4-1 and TRBJ1-1; no reliable D call. Between the trimmed V and J ends, which lost 3 bases and 0 bases, there was a span of 11 bases. Germline V CDR1 and CDR2: MGHRA, YSYEKL. The CDR3 runs to 15 residues. The CDR3 sequence is CASSHTGPLNTEAFF. The CDR3 DNA sequence: TGCGCCAGCAGCCACACCGGGCCTTTGAACACTGAAGCTTTCTTT.

The V call is TRBV6-5, the J call TRBJ2-1; the D gene is possibly TRBD2 (5 bases). In germline, CDR1 is MNHEY, CDR2 SVGAGI. V was shortened by 4 bases and J by 0 bases, with 16 bases between the two germline ends. CDR3 length: 17 residues. As DNA, the CDR3 is TGTGCCAGCAGTTCAGATAGCGTGGGGAGCTCCTACAATGAGCAGTTCTTC. It encodes CASSSDSVGSSYNEQFF.

In its sample, this clonotype is medium-sized (0.01 to 0.1%). The chain couples TRBV27 to TRBJ2-2, with 8 bases identical to TRBD2. Germline trimming cut 5 bases from V and 5 bases from J; bases unmatched to any gene: 10. Germline CDR1 and CDR2: MNHEY and SMNVEV (reference sequence). The CDR3 covers 16 residues. The CDR3 DNA is TGTGCCAGCAGTCCGAAATCGGGGGGGCGAACCGGGGAGCTGTTTTTT. The encoded protein is CASSPKSGGRTGELFF.

By sample share, this clonotype is medium-sized. The chain employs TRBV5-1 and TRBJ2-3; no definite D call. V lost 5 bases and J lost 5, with 12 bases in between. The CDR3 extends over 13 amino acids. Per the germline V gene, CDR1 is SGHRS and CDR2 is YFSETQ. CDR3 nucleotides: TGCGCCAGCAGAGAGAGGTACCAAGATACGCAGTATTTT. Its protein is CASRERYQDTQYF.

By proportion, this clonotype is hyperexpanded (1% or more). The V and J genes are TRBV10-1 and TRBJ2-1; the D is unclear. Looked up from germline, CDR1 is WNHNN and CDR2 is SYGVQD (reference sequence). V gave up 3 bases and J gave up 4 bases, with 10 bases separating them. This CDR3 is built from 14 residues. Written as DNA, the CDR3 is TGCGCCAGCAGTGAAACGCAAGCGTACAATGAGCAGTTCTTC. Amino acids: CASSETQAYNEQFF.